A single sample gave rise to the 28 T cell receptor beta chains below, sequenced in a study of OX40 agonist ivuxolimab in advanced cancers. The assay was immunoSEQ multiplex PCR, and TCRdb's table has in-frame clones only and misses some. This sample has more than 80,000 clones, with 91% found just once. This sample comprised CD4+ or CD8+ T cells sorted from blood, obtained in a trial of the OX40 agonist ivuxolimab. The receptor set was obtained from an adult with an advanced solid tumor such as melanoma, head and neck, liver or kidney cancer.

This clone appeared once. CDR3 bases: TGTGCCAGCGGAACCGGGACCTCTGGAAACACCATATATTTT. It translates to CASGTGTSGNTIYF. The V and J genes are TRBV28 and TRBJ1-3; perhaps TRBD1 as D (5 bases). From germline, CDR1 is MDHEN and CDR2 SYDVKM. V was shortened by 8 bases and J by 0 bases, with 11 bases between the two germline ends. The CDR3 is 14 residues long.

The rearrangement uses TRBV9 and TRBJ2-3, with TRBD2 identical over 7 bases. The V and J ends lost 3 bases and 5 bases, in that order; junction bases with no gene match: 12. Germline V gives CDR1 SGDLS, CDR2 YYNGEE. The CDR3 extends over 16 amino acids. The CDR3 reads CASSGGSVGGIDTQYF. CDR3 DNA sequence: TGTGCCAGCAGCGGGGGGTCTGTGGGAGGGATAGATACGCAGTATTTT.

The rearrangement uses TRBV5-4 and TRBJ2-5; TRBD2 aligns across 8 bases. This CDR3 contains 15 residues. V was clipped by 3 bases and J by 1 base; unmatched bases: 5. The germline CDR1 and CDR2 sequences are SGHNT and YYREEE (reference sequence). CDR3 protein: CASSSSSGRQETQYF. Written as DNA, the CDR3 is TGTGCCAGCAGCTCGTCTAGCGGGCGCCAAGAGACCCAGTACTTC.

The chain carries TRBV5-1 and TRBJ2-7; D is perhaps TRBD1 (5 bases). Germline V gene sequence: CDR1 SGHRS, CDR2 YFSETQ. V was trimmed by 4 bases and J by 0 bases, leaving 8 bases between them. The CDR3 has 13 amino acids. CDR3 region: CASSQDTSYEQYF. The DNA of the CDR3 is TGCGCCAGCAGCCAGGACACCTCCTACGAGCAGTACTTC.

The V call is TRBV6-1, the J call TRBJ1-2, with D maybe TRBD1 (5 bases). V was trimmed by 1 base and J by 8 bases, leaving 11 bases between them. The CDR3 is 13 residues long. CDR1 and CDR2 from the germline V gene are MNHNS and SASEGT. Written as DNA, the CDR3 is TGTGCCAGCAGTGAAGTGGGGACGGGAGGCTACACCTTC. Translating it yields CASSEVGTGGYTF.

This clone appeared once. The rearrangement uses TRBV11-3 and TRBJ2-6; the match to TRBD2 covers 11 bases. V gave up 1 base and J gave up 2 bases; unmatched junction bases: 7. Germline CDR1 reads SGHNT; CDR2 reads YENEEA. This CDR3 is 19 amino acids long. CDR3 DNA sequence: TGTGCCAGCAGCTTAGGACCCCGACTAGCGGGGACTGGGGCCAACGTCCTGACTTTC. Amino acid sequence: CASSLGPRLAGTGANVLTF.

The genes are TRBV4-3 and TRBJ1-1, with a tentative D call TRBD1 (5 bases). The germline CDR1 and CDR2 sequences are LGHNA and YSLEER. This CDR3 spans 15 amino acids. The V end lost 0 bases, the J end lost 5 bases, and 13 bases lay between the germline ends. The CDR3 DNA reads TGCGCCAGCAGCCAAGATCCGGGGCGAGATACTGAAGCTTTCTTT. Amino acids: CASSQDPGRDTEAFF.

This rearrangement joins TRBV5-1 to TRBJ2-2; 9 bases agree with TRBD1. J lost 1 base, V lost 7 bases, and 8 bases had no gene match. The CDR3 consists of 16 residues. CDR1 and CDR2 (germline): SGHRS, YFSETQ. As DNA, the CDR3 is TGCGCCAGCGGGGAACCGGGACAGGGGAACACCGGGGAGCTGTTTTTT. This gives the protein CASGEPGQGNTGELFF.

The genes are TRBV28 and TRBJ1-2, with 8 bases identical to TRBD1. After removal of 5 bases from V and 5 bases from J, the junction contained 10 bases not matched to a gene. The germline V gene encodes CDR1 MDHEN and CDR2 SYDVKM. CDR3 length: 15 residues. The CDR3 nucleotides read TGTGCCAGCAGTGCCCAAACAGGGGGACGGTATGGCTACACCTTC. This codes for CASSAQTGGRYGYTF.

The chain recombines TRBV27 with TRBJ1-2; 7 nucleotides align to TRBD1. V trimming: 4 bases; J trimming: 4 bases; junction bases outside the gene matches: 3. Per germline, CDR1 MNHEY and CDR2 SMNVEV (reference sequence). The CDR3 is 13 residues long. CDR3 loop: CASSSSGGYGYTF. In DNA, the CDR3 is TGTGCCAGCAGTTCCTCAGGGGGCTATGGCTACACCTTC.

This clone has only a few counts. The chain carries TRBV15 and TRBJ1-5, with D tentatively TRBD1 (6 bases). The CDR3 extends over 19 amino acids. Germline assignment: CDR1 LNHNV and CDR2 YYDKDF (reference sequence). V was pared by 1 base and J by 4 bases, with 23 bases between. This chain's CDR3 is CATSRGGGQTLESNQPQHF. CDR3 coding DNA: TGTGCCACCAGCAGAGGGGGGGGGCAAACCCTGGAATCAAATCAGCCCCAGCATTTT.

The rearrangement links TRBV18 to TRBJ2-3, with D tentatively TRBD2 (5 bases). Trimming pared 3 bases from V and 4 bases from J, leaving 17 bases between. Germline V gene data show CDR1 as KGHSH and CDR2 as LQKENI. The CDR3 extends over 16 amino acids. CDR3 nucleotide sequence: TGTGCCAGCTCACCCCCTGGACTGCCGACGGCAGATACGCAGTATTTT. This codes for CASSPPGLPTADTQYF. Filled out from reference TRBV18 and TRBJ2-3, the complete variable domain reads NAGVMQNPRHLVRRRGQEARLRCSPMKGHSHVYWYRQLPEEGLKFMVYLQKENIIDESGMPKERFSAEFPKEGPSILRIQQVVRGDSAAYFCASSPPGLPTADTQYFGPGTRLTVL.

The chain carries TRBV7-2 and TRBJ1-2, with 8 bases aligning to TRBD1. This CDR3 spans 15 amino acids. CDR1 and CDR2 (germline): SGHTA, FQGNSA. With 1 base clipped from V and 6 bases from J, the junction kept 7 bases outside the gene matches. The CDR3 here is CASSLDRQGQDGYTF. The DNA for the CDR3 is TGTGCCAGCAGCTTAGACCGACAGGGACAGGATGGCTACACCTTC.

V and J are TRBV7-2 and TRBJ2-7; tentative D call: TRBD1 (6 bases). In germline, CDR1 is SGHTA, CDR2 FQGNSA. The CDR3 consists of 15 residues. Between the trimmed V and J ends, which lost 3 bases and 0 bases, there was a span of 12 bases. Here the CDR3 DNA reads TGTGCCAGCAGCTTGGACAGCGTCGTCTCCTACGAGCAGTACTTC. Its translation: CASSLDSVVSYEQYF.

The CDR3 DNA is TGTGCCAGCAGCTTATTTGGAGGGACTAGCGGGAGGTACGAGCAGTACTTC. This translates into CASSLFGGTSGRYEQYF. This sequence joins TRBV7-9 and TRBJ2-7, with TRBD2 identical over 15 bases. The V gene end was trimmed by 2 bases and the J gene end by 4 bases; junction bases not matched to a gene: 6. Germline V gene data show CDR1 as SEHNR and CDR2 as FQNEAQ (reference sequence). This CDR3 has 17 residues.

This rearrangement joins TRBV7-2 to TRBJ2-7; no clear D gene. Per germline, CDR1 SGHTA and CDR2 FQGNSA. The CDR3 has 14 residues. The V end lost 0 bases, the J end lost 2 bases, and 8 bases lay between the germline ends. The CDR3 DNA reads as TGTGCCAGCAGCTTAGCCCGTGGACCCTACGAGCAGTACTTC. Its translation: CASSLARGPYEQYF.

The rearrangement joins TRBV10-2 to TRBJ2-3; 9 nucleotides agree with TRBD2. The CDR3 is 16 amino acids. CDR1 is WSHSY, CDR2 SAAADI, per germline. V was clipped by 3 bases and J by 5 bases; unmatched bases: 9. In DNA form, the CDR3 reads TGCGCCAGCAGTGACGGGGCGGGAGGGCTGCAAGATACGCAGTATTTT. Amino acid sequence: CASSDGAGGLQDTQYF.

This chain connects TRBV5-4 to TRBJ2-5, with D tentatively TRBD2 (6 bases). Germline V gene sequence: CDR1 SGHNT, CDR2 YYREEE (reference sequence). The V gene lost 0 bases and the J gene lost 2 bases, with 14 bases spanning the gap. The CDR3 length is 16 residues. Here the CDR3 DNA reads TGTGCCAGCAGCTTGGTTGGAGGGTTGAAGCAAGAGACCCAGTACTTC. Its protein is CASSLVGGLKQETQYF.

This clone occurred once. The CDR3 sequence is CASSPAATSSYEQYF. The CDR3 coding sequence is TGTGCCAGCAGCCCGGCCGCTACCAGCTCCTACGAGCAGTACTTC. The rearrangement uses TRBV5-4 and TRBJ2-7; D is unresolved. Germline lookup yields CDR1 SGHNT and CDR2 YYREEE (reference sequence). V was pared by 4 bases and J by 0 bases, with 14 bases between. The CDR3 contains 15 residues.

J is TRBJ1-1 and V is TRBV5-4; D is unresolved. This CDR3 spans 15 amino acids. V lost 0 bases, J lost 0 bases, and 9 bases lay in between. The germline CDR1 and CDR2 sequences are SGHNT and YYREEE (reference sequence). The DNA of the CDR3 is TGTGCCAGCAGCTTGGAGGGTAGCATGAACACTGAAGCTTTCTTT. Protein sequence: CASSLEGSMNTEAFF.

The CDR3 loop is CASSDGSGRLGGETQYF. The CDR3 nucleotides read TGCGCCAGCAGTGACGGTAGCGGGAGGTTGGGGGGAGAGACCCAGTACTTC. V usage is TRBV10-2 and J usage is TRBJ2-5, with 10 bases matching TRBD2. Trimming removed 3 bases from V and 4 bases from J; junction bases left unmatched: 11. The CDR3 has 17 amino acids. CDR1 is WSHSY, CDR2 SAAADI, per germline.

This clone turned up a few times. The chain joins TRBV11-2 to TRBJ2-4; D is perhaps TRBD2 (5 bases). Germline V gene data show CDR1 as SGHAT and CDR2 as FQNNGV. This CDR3 has 14 residues. The V end lost 6 bases, the J end lost 5 bases, and 14 bases lay between the germline ends. In DNA, the CDR3 is TGTGCCAGCAGTTCGAGCCCCGGGGAAAACATTCAGTACTTC. As protein: CASSSSPGENIQYF.

J is TRBJ2-7 and V is TRBV11-3, with D tentatively TRBD1 or TRBD2 (5 bases each). Germline V CDR1 and CDR2: SGHNT, YENEEA. V was cut by 3 bases and J by 3 bases, with 12 bases left in between. The CDR3 consists of 14 residues. CDR3: CASSFGGINYEQYF. CDR3 nucleotide sequence: TGTGCCAGCAGCTTTGGGGGTATAAACTACGAGCAGTACTTC.

The chain employs TRBV29-1 and TRBJ2-7; TRBD1 might be the D (5 bases). This CDR3 region has 11 residues. The ends were cut back, 6 bases at V and 6 bases at J, with 12 bases in the middle. Germline assignment: CDR1 SQVTM and CDR2 ANQGSEA. In DNA form, the CDR3 reads TGCAGCGTGTTCCAGGGCACCGAGCAGTACTTC. Translation: CSVFQGTEQYF.

V and J are TRBV6-5 and TRBJ2-7, with 8 bases fitting TRBD2. Germline-derived CDR1 and CDR2 are MNHEY and SVGAGI. J lost 4 bases, V lost 0 bases, and 5 bases had no gene match. The CDR3 covers 15 residues. The CDR3 sequence is CASSYSSSGTYEQYF. As DNA, the CDR3 is TGTGCCAGCAGTTACTCGAGTAGCGGGACTTACGAGCAGTACTTC.

The rearrangement links TRBV11-3 to TRBJ2-5, with TRBD2 matching 15 bases. V shed 2 bases, J shed 1 base, and the junction held 8 bases outside the gene matches. Germline CDR1 is SGHNT and CDR2 is YENEEA. There are 19 residues in the CDR3. This CDR3 is CASSLRAGLAGGLQETQYF. The CDR3 DNA reads as TGTGCCAGCAGCTTAAGGGCGGGACTAGCGGGAGGACTCCAAGAGACCCAGTACTTC.

This clone was seen once. The chain carries TRBV7-3 and TRBJ2-7, with 8 bases identical to TRBD1. This CDR3 has 14 residues. Germline-derived CDR1 and CDR2 are SGHTA and FQGTGA. After removal of 5 bases from V and 2 bases from J, the junction contained 5 bases not matched to a gene. CDR3 loop: CASSIGQGPYEQYF. CDR3 DNA: TGTGCCAGCAGCATCGGACAGGGTCCCTACGAGCAGTACTTC.

The chain carries TRBV19 and TRBJ1-5; D remains ambiguous. The germline V gene encodes CDR1 LNHDA and CDR2 SQIVND (reference sequence). V gave up 1 base and J gave up 4 bases, with 8 bases separating them. The CDR3 spans 14 residues. DNA of the CDR3: TGTGCCAGTAGTATAGCAGGTAGAAATCAGCCCCAGCATTTT. Translating gives CASSIAGRNQPQHF.